These T cell receptor beta chains were read from a single sample in a study of cytomegalovirus exposure and HLA in healthy donors. Profiled with immunoSEQ multiplex PCR; TCRdb holds only in-frame clones, not every one. The table shows under 200,000 clones, with around four fifths occurring only once. Input material: PBMCs. These receptor sequences come from a female donor in good health and CMV-seronegative. CDR3s include the opening cysteine and the closing phenylalanine or tryptophan. The D gene is left open where the match is weak. Part of the rows lack a size; the others show once, few, many or a class for expanded clones.

V gene	J gene	clone size	CDR3 length	D gene	CDR3 DNA	CDR3 protein
TRBV10-2	TRBJ2-6	-	17	TRBD2	TGCGCCAGCAGACTGACTAGCGGGAGCTCTGGGGCCAACGTCCTGACTTTC	CASRLTSGSSGANVLTF
TRBV6-6	TRBJ2-1	-	12	-	TGTGCCAGCAGTTCGGACAGTAATGAGCAGTTCTTC	CASSSDSNEQFF
TRBV28	TRBJ2-3	few	14	-	TGTGCCAGCGGCACGGGGTCCACCACAGATACGCAGTATTTT	CASGTGSTTDTQYF
TRBV11-2	TRBJ2-1	-	16	TRBD2	TGTGCCAGCAGCTTAGATGGGGAGGGATCGTACAATGAGCAGTTCTTC	CASSLDGEGSYNEQFF
TRBV6-4	TRBJ2-1	-	14	TRBD2	TGTGCCAGCAGCCTAGGACTAGCTTTCGATGAGCAGTTCTTC	CASSLGLAFDEQFF
TRBV7-9	TRBJ2-3	-	14	-	TGTGCCAGCAGCTTAGCCCAGAGCACAGATACGCAGTATTTT	CASSLAQSTDTQYF
TRBV19	TRBJ1-3	-	13	-	TGTGCCAGTAGTATCGGGTCTGGAAACACCATATATTTT	CASSIGSGNTIYF
TRBV4-1	TRBJ2-6	-	18	TRBD1	TGCGCCAGCAGCCAGCCGGGACAGGGTATAGCTGGGGCCAACGTCCTGACTTTC	CASSQPGQGIAGANVLTF
TRBV9	TRBJ1-1	-	15	TRBD1	TGTGCCAGCAGCAAAGACCCAGGGGGCAACACTGAAGCTTTCTTT	CASSKDPGGNTEAFF
TRBV4-1	TRBJ2-7	-	15	TRBD2	TGCGCCAGCAGCCCCACTAGCGGGAGTTCCTACGAGCAGTACTTC	CASSPTSGSSYEQYF
TRBV7-9	TRBJ1-3	-	16	-	TGTGCCAGCAGCTCTGGCGTGGGGAGCTCTGGAAACACCATATATTTT	CASSSGVGSSGNTIYF
TRBV6-5	TRBJ2-1	-	13	-	TGTGCCAGCAGTTCGGCAGGGCAAAATGAGCAGTTCTTC	CASSSAGQNEQFF
TRBV7-2	TRBJ1-2	-	13	-	TGTGCCAGCAGCCTACTTAGGGAGGGTGGCTACACCTTC	CASSLLREGGYTF
TRBV28	TRBJ2-7	-	15	-	TGTGCCAGCAGTGAGCCCAGCAGGGGATCCTACGAGCAGTACTTC	CASSEPSRGSYEQYF
TRBV7-2	TRBJ1-2	-	13	-	TGTGCCAGCAGCTTAGACCGATCTACGGGCTACACCTTC	CASSLDRSTGYTF
TRBV19	TRBJ2-3	once	15	TRBD2	TGTGCCAGTAGTGGGACTACCAGCCCCACAGATACGCAGTATTTT	CASSGTTSPTDTQYF
TRBV11-2	TRBJ2-7	-	15	TRBD2	TGTGCCAGCAGCCCGGGACTAGCGGGGGCACACGAGCAGTACTTC	CASSPGLAGAHEQYF
TRBV29-1	TRBJ2-7	-	14	-	TGCAGCGTCCAGGACAGCTTTAGCTCCTACGAGCAGTACTTC	CSVQDSFSSYEQYF
TRBV28	TRBJ2-7	-	12	TRBD1	TGTGCCAGCAGTCCACAGGGGTACGAGCAGTACTTC	CASSPQGYEQYF
TRBV9	TRBJ1-4	-	16	-	TGTGCCAGCAGCCCCCTTCAGGGGAGAACTAATGAAAAACTGTTTTTT	CASSPLQGRTNEKLFF
TRBV9	TRBJ1-1	-	14	TRBD1	TGTGCCAGCAACAGGGGGCAGGGAAGCACTGAAGCTTTCTTT	CASNRGQGSTEAFF
TRBV7-2	TRBJ1-2	-	13	TRBD1	TGTGCCAGCAGCCCCGACAGGGACTATGGCTACACCTTC	CASSPDRDYGYTF
TRBV19	TRBJ1-1	-	13	-	TGTGCCAGTAGCGAAACAGCGAACACTGAAGCTTTCTTT	CASSETANTEAFF
TRBV5-1	TRBJ1-3	-	16	-	TGCGCCAGCAGCTTGCTGGCGGCTCTCTCTGGAAACACCATATATTTT	CASSLLAALSGNTIYF
TRBV18	TRBJ1-5	-	13	TRBD1	TGTGCCAGCTCACCCGGACAGGTAGAGCCCCAGCATTTT	CASSPGQVEPQHF
TRBV4-1	TRBJ2-3	few	17	-	TGCGCCAGCAGCCAAGATGGGAGGACAGGTAACACAGATACGCAGTATTTT	CASSQDGRTGNTDTQYF
TRBV28	TRBJ1-1	few	16	-	TGTGCCAGCACCAAAGTTTCCGAATTCAGGGGTGCTGAAGCTTTCTTT	CASTKVSEFRGAEAFF
TRBV5-6	TRBJ1-3	-	14	-	TGTGCCAGCAGCTCTCAGGGCTATGGAAACACCATATATTTT	CASSSQGYGNTIYF
TRBV6-5	TRBJ1-1	-	13	TRBD1	TGTGCCAGCAGCGGACAGGCGAACACTGAAGCTTTCTTT	CASSGQANTEAFF
TRBV5-6	TRBJ2-2	few	16	TRBD2	TGTGCCAGCAGCTTGTATAGCGGGAGGAACACCGGGGAGCTGTTTTTT	CASSLYSGRNTGELFF
TRBV7-2	TRBJ2-3	-	14	TRBD2	TGTGCCAGCAGCTTCGGTAGCGGGGGGGATACGCAGTATTTT	CASSFGSGGDTQYF
TRBV6-5	TRBJ1-2	-	16	TRBD1	TGTGCCAGCAGTTACTCGGGACAGGGAACGGTCTATGGCTACACCTTC	CASSYSGQGTVYGYTF
TRBV2	TRBJ2-6	few	16	-	TGTGCCAGCAGTCCCTACCCGAGCTCTGGGGCCAACGTCCTGACTTTC	CASSPYPSSGANVLTF
TRBV9	TRBJ2-7	few	16	-	TGTGCCAGCAGCGTAGCTCCAGGGTCATTCCCCTACGAGCAGTACTTC	CASSVAPGSFPYEQYF
TRBV6-5	TRBJ2-1	-	12	-	TGTGCCAGCAGCCCAGGGGAAAATGAGCAGTTCTTC	CASSPGENEQFF
TRBV9	TRBJ2-3	-	14	-	TGTGCCAGCAGCGTAGGGACTGGCACAGATACGCAGTATTTT	CASSVGTGTDTQYF
TRBV28	TRBJ1-3	-	14	-	TGTGCCAGCAGTTCCCAGGGTTCTGGAAACACCATATATTTT	CASSSQGSGNTIYF
TRBV19	TRBJ2-3	-	15	-	TGTGCCAGTAGTGGGCGAAGCGGGAGCACAGATACGCAGTATTTT	CASSGRSGSTDTQYF
TRBV6-6	TRBJ1-1	-	15	-	TGTGCCAGCAGTTACTCTCCCCAGGTCGACACTGAAGCTTTCTTT	CASSYSPQVDTEAFF
TRBV6-4	TRBJ2-1	-	16	TRBD2	TGTGCCAGCAGTGACTCGCGCGGGAGGGCCGAAAATGAGCAGTTCTTC	CASSDSRGRAENEQFF
TRBV4-3	TRBJ1-1	-	12	-	TGCGCCAGCAGCCAAGATAGCACTGAAGCTTTCTTT	CASSQDSTEAFF
TRBV10-3	TRBJ2-5	-	12	-	TGTGCCATCAGTGAGTCGGAGGAGACCCAGTACTTC	CAISESEETQYF
TRBV7-2	TRBJ1-4	-	15	TRBD1	TGTGCCAGCAGCCCCCGGAGGGGGCCTCGGGAAAAACTGTTTTTT	CASSPRRGPREKLFF
TRBV7-3	TRBJ2-1	-	15	-	TGTGCCAGCTCAGGGGGCGGGGGGGCCTACAATGAGCAGTTCTTC	CASSGGGGAYNEQFF
TRBV10-3	TRBJ2-5	-	18	TRBD2	TGTGCCATCAGTGAGTCTATACTAGCGGAGCGGGGGCAAGAGACCCAGTACTTC	CAISESILAERGQETQYF
TRBV4-3	TRBJ1-1	few	14	-	TGCGCCAGCAGCCAAGTACAGTCTAACACTGAAGCTTTCTTT	CASSQVQSNTEAFF
TRBV7-3	TRBJ2-2	-	15	-	TGTGCCAGCAGCCGAACAGTAGCGAACACCGGGGAGCTGTTTTTT	CASSRTVANTGELFF